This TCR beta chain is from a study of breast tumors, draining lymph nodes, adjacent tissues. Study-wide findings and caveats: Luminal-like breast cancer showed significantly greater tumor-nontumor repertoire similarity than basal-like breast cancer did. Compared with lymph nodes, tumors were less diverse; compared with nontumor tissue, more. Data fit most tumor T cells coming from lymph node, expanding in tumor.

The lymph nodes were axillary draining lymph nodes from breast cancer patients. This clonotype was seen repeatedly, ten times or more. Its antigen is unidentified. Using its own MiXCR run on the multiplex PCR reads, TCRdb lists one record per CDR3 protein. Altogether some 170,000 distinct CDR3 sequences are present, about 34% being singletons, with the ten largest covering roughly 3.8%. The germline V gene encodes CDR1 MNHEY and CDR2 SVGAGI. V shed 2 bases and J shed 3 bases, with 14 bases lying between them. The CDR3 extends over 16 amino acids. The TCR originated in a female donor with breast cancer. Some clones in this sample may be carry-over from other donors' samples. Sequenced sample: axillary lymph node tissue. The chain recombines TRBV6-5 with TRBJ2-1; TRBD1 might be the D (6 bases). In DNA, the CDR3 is TGTGCCAGCAGTTACCGGGACAATATGTACTACAATGAGCAGTTCTTC. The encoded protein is CASSYRDNMYYNEQFF.